The clone carrying this T cell receptor beta chain was seen more than once but under ten times. What it binds is not known. The record originates from a study of response to subunit inactivated influenza vaccine. Notes on the study in general: The authors proposed limited new T cell recruitment per seasonal influenza vaccination.

TCRdb ran MiXCR on the RT-PCR reads and lists one entry per CDR3 protein. The sample includes 500,000 to 600,000 distinct CDR3 sequences, 12% of them seen just once. The CDR3 runs to 15 residues. The V gene's germline CDR1 is LGHDT and CDR2 YNNKEL (reference sequence). V was clipped by 2 bases and J by 7 bases; unmatched bases: 7. The material was PBMCs from blood, obtained on the day of vaccination. This TCR was sampled from a man in his fifties or sixties who received an inactivated influenza vaccine. The V and J genes are TRBV3-1 and TRBJ1-2, with 10 nucleotides matching TRBD1. The CDR3 region has the DNA TGTGCCAGCAGCCAATGGACCGGACAGGGGGGTGGCTACACCTTC. This translates into CASSQWTGQGGGYTF.